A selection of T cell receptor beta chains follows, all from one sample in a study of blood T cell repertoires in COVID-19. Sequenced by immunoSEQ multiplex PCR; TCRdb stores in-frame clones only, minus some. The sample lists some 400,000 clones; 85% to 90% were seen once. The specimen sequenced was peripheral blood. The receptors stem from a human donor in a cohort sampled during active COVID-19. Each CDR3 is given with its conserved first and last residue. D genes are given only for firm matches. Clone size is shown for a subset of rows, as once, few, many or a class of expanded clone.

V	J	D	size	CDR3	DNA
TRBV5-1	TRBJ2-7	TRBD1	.	CASSSALGTGTSYEQYF	TGCGCCAGCAGCTCCGCCCTTGGGACAGGCACCTCCTACGAGCAGTACTTC
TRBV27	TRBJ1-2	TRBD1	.	CASSQGTGVSYGYTF	TGTGCCAGCAGTCAAGGGACAGGGGTTAGCTATGGCTACACCTTC
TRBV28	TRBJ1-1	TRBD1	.	CASSLPDRAGTEAFF	TGTGCCAGCAGTTTACCTGACAGGGCGGGCACTGAAGCTTTCTTT
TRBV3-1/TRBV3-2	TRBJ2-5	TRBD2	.	CASSRLRLAGEETQYF	TGTGCCAGCAGCCGATTACGACTAGCGGGAGAAGAGACCCAGTACTTC
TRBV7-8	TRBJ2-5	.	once	CASSLTGAGETQYF	TGTGCCAGCAGCTTAACAGGTGCGGGGGAGACCCAGTACTTC
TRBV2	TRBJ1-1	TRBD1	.	CASSTGVPEAFF	TGTGCCAGCAGCACAGGGGTCCCTGAAGCTTTCTTT
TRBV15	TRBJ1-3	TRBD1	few	CATSSDRGSDTIYF	TGTGCCACCAGCAGCGACAGGGGGTCGGACACCATATATTTT
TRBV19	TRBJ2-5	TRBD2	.	CASSTLAGGRQETQYF	TGTGCCAGTAGTACACTAGCGGGGGGGCGTCAAGAGACCCAGTACTTC
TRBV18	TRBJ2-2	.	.	CASSGQTGELFF	TGTGCCAGTTCTGGACAAACCGGGGAGCTGTTTTTT
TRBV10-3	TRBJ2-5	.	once	CAISDLRPRETQYF	TGTGCCATCAGTGATTTGCGACCTAGGGAGACCCAGTACTTC
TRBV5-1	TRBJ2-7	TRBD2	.	CASSLLGGLAGEYEQYF	TGCGCCAGCAGCTTGTTGGGGGGACTAGCGGGAGAGTACGAGCAGTACTTC
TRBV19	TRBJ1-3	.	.	CASSMDPRGGNTIYF	TGTGCCAGTAGTATGGACCCACGGGGTGGAAACACCATATATTTT
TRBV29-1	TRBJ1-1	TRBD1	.	CSVGAGGNTEAFF	TGCAGCGTTGGGGCAGGGGGCAACACTGAAGCTTTCTTT
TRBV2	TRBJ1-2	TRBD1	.	CASSRTGRLTGYGYTF	TGTGCCAGCAGCCGGACAGGGAGGTTGACTGGCTATGGCTACACCTTC
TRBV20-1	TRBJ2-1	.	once	CSASNRGDEQFF	TGCAGTGCTAGTAATAGGGGTGATGAGCAGTTCTTC
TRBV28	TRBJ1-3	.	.	CASSFGQVVNTIYF	TGTGCCAGCAGTTTTGGGCAGGTTGTCAACACCATATATTTT
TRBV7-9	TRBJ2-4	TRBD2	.	CASSLRAGGLIGDIQYF	TGTGCCAGCAGCCTAAGAGCGGGGGGCCTGATTGGAGACATTCAGTACTTC
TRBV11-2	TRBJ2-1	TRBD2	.	CASSLGGTSGNNEQFF	TGTGCCAGCAGCTTAGGCGGGACTAGCGGCAACAATGAGCAGTTCTTC
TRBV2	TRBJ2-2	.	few	CASRTLGELFF	TGTGCCAGCAGGACACTCGGGGAGCTGTTTTTT
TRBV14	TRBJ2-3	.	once	CASSHSLAATKYF	TGTGCCAGCAGCCATTCTCTAGCCGCTACAAAGTATTTT
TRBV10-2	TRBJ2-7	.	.	CASSEEQGNGDEQYF	TGCGCCAGCAGTGAGGAACAGGGTAATGGTGACGAGCAGTACTTC
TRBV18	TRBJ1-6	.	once	CASSPQQHDSPLHF	TGTGCCAGCTCACCACAACAGCACGATTCACCCCTCCACTTT
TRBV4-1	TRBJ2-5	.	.	CASSQARVETQYF	TGCGCCAGCAGCCAAGCGAGGGTAGAGACCCAGTACTTC
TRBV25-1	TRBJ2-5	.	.	CASSAMGDETQYF	TGTGCCAGCAGTGCGATGGGCGACGAGACCCAGTACTTC
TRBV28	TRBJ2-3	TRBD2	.	CASITGRAVTDTQYF	TGTGCCAGCATAACCGGGAGGGCCGTCACAGATACGCAGTATTTT
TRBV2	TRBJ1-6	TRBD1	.	CASGQGGNSPLHF	TGTGCCAGCGGGCAGGGGGGAAATTCACCCCTCCACTTT
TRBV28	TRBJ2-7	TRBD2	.	CASSLEASGSSYEQYF	TGTGCCAGCAGTTTAGAGGCTAGCGGGAGCTCCTACGAGCAGTACTTC
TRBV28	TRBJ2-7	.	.	CASSLRHPSSYEQYF	TGTGCCAGCAGTTTGCGACACCCCAGCTCCTACGAGCAGTACTTC
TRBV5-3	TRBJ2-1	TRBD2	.	CARSFIGRCNEQFF	TGTGCCAGAAGCTTTATCGGGAGGTGCAATGAGCAGTTCTTC
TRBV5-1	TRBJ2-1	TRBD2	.	CASSLHTRAGGPHNEQFF	TGCGCCAGCAGCTTGCATACTAGAGCGGGGGGCCCTCACAATGAGCAGTTCTTC
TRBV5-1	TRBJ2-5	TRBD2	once	CASSFGGGASETQYF	TGCGCCAGCAGCTTCGGCGGGGGGGCCTCGGAGACCCAGTACTTC
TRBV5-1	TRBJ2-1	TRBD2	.	CASSSQRSGRRNEQFF	TGCGCCAGCAGCTCGCAAAGGAGCGGGAGGAGAAATGAGCAGTTCTTC
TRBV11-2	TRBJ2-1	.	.	CASSLDPGGLGNEQFF	TGTGCCAGCAGCTTAGATCCGGGGGGCTTGGGCAATGAGCAGTTCTTC
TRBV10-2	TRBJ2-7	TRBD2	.	CASRLAGTPDEQYF	TGCGCCAGTCGGCTAGCGGGAACACCTGACGAGCAGTACTTC
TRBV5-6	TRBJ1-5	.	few	CASSLASVNQPQHF	TGTGCCAGCAGCTTGGCGTCAGTCAATCAGCCCCAGCATTTT
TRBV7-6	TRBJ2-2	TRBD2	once	CASLPRSGSTGELFF	TGTGCCAGCCTTCCTAGGAGCGGGAGCACCGGGGAGCTGTTTTTT
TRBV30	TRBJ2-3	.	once	CAWALARKSTDTQYF	TGTGCCTGGGCCTTAGCGAGGAAAAGCACAGATACGCAGTATTTT
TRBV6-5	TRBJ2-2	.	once	CASSKQWTVTGELFF	TGTGCCAGCAGCAAACAATGGACAGTCACCGGGGAGCTGTTTTTT
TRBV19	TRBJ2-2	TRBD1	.	CASSRGTGHTGELFF	TGTGCCAGTAGTAGGGGGACAGGGCACACCGGGGAGCTGTTTTTT
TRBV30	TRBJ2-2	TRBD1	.	CAWGKGTGEDGELFF	TGTGCCTGGGGAAAAGGGACAGGGGAAGACGGGGAGCTGTTTTTT
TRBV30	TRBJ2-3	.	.	CAWSVLAFPGDTQYF	TGTGCCTGGAGTGTTTTGGCGTTCCCGGGTGATACGCAGTATTTT
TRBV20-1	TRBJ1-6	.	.	CSASIGQGNSPLHF	TGCAGTGCTAGTATAGGGCAGGGGAATTCACCCCTCCACTTT
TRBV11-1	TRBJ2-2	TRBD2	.	CASSSSGLAGGELFF	TGTGCCAGCAGCTCTAGTGGACTAGCTGGCGGGGAGCTGTTTTTT
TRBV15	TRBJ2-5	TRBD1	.	CATSRDKVGRDSTKETQYF	TGTGCCACCAGCAGAGATAAGGTTGGAAGGGACAGCACCAAAGAGACCCAGTACTTC
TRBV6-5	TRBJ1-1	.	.	CASSYSTAANTEAFF	TGTGCCAGCAGTTACTCGACTGCGGCGAACACTGAAGCTTTCTTT
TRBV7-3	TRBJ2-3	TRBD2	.	CASSSSGSSTDTQYF	TGTGCCAGCAGCTCTAGCGGGTCCTCCACAGATACGCAGTATTTT
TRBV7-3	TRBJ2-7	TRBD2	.	CASSPLAGGGIDEQYF	TGTGCCAGCAGCCCCCTAGCGGGAGGGGGGATTGACGAGCAGTACTTC
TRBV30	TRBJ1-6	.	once	CAWSGSSPLHF	TGTGCCTGGAGTGGTAGTTCACCCCTCCACTTT
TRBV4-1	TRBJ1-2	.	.	CASSQAGGGPYGYTF	TGCGCCAGCAGCCAAGCCGGGGGGGGTCCCTATGGCTACACCTTC
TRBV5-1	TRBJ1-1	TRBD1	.	CASSLGTGTGNTEAFF	TGCGCCAGCAGCTTGGGTACCGGGACAGGGAACACTGAAGCTTTCTTT
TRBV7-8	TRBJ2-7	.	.	CASSTRIRLREQYF	TGTGCCAGCAGCACCCGAATCAGACTTCGGGAGCAGTACTTC
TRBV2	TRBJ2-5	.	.	CASSLHYTETQETQYF	TGTGCCAGCAGCCTTCATTATACAGAAACCCAAGAGACCCAGTACTTC
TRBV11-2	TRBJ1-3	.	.	CASSLGRGSGNTIYF	TGTGCCAGCAGCTTAGGACGGGGCTCTGGAAACACCATATATTTT
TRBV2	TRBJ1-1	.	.	CASSGGELNTEAFF	TGTGCCAGCAGTGGGGGAGAGCTGAACACTGAAGCTTTCTTT